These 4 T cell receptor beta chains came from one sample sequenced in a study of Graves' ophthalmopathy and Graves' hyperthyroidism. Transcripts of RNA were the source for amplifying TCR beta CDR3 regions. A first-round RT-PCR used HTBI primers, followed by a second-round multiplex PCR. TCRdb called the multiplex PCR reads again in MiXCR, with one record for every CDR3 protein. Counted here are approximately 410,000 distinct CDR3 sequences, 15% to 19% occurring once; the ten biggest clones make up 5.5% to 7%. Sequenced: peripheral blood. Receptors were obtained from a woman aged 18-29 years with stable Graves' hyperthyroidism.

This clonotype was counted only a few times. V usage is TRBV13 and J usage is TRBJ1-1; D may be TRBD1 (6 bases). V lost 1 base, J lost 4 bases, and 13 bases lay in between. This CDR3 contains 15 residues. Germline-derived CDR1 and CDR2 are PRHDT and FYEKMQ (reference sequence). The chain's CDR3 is CASSLEGGPRTEAFF. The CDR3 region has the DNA TGTGCCAGCAGCTTAGAGGGGGGGCCCCGCACTGAAGCTTTCTTT. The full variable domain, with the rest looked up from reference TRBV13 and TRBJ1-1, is AAGVIQSPRHLIKEKRETATLKCYPIPRHDTVYWYQQGPGQDPQFLISFYEKMQSDKGSIPDRFSAQQFSDYHSELNMSSLELGDSALYFCASSLEGGPRTEAFFGQGTRLTVV.

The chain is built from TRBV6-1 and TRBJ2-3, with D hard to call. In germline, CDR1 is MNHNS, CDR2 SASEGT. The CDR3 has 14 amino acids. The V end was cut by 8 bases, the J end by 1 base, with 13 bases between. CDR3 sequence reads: CASLMGAGTDTQYF. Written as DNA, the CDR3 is TGTGCCAGCCTGATGGGCGCGGGCACAGATACGCAGTATTTT.

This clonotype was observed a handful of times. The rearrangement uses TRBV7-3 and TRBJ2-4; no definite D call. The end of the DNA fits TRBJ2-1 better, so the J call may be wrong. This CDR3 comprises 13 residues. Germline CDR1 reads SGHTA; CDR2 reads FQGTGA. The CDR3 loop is CASSLTGSNEQFF. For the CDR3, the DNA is TGTGCCAGCAGCTTAACGGGTAGCAATGAGCAGTTCTTC.

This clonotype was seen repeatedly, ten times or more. Here the CDR3 reads CASSELDRSYYGYTF. The CDR3 nucleotides are TGTGCCAGCAGTGAATTGGACAGAAGCTACTATGGCTACACCTTC. The V call is TRBV6-1, the J call TRBJ1-2; TRBD1 might be the D (6 bases). V was pared by 2 bases and J by 3 bases, with 13 bases between. The CDR3 covers 15 residues. Germline V lookup: CDR1 MNHNS, CDR2 SASEGT.